This is a list of T cell receptor beta chains from one sample in a study of T cells in Graves' hyperthyroidism and ophthalmopathy. TCRdb re-called the multiplex PCR reads with MiXCR, one entry per CDR3 protein. Of hundreds of thousands of distinct CDR3 sequences listed, about 14% are singletons. Sequencing was performed on blood. These TCRs come from a man younger than 35 with Graves' ophthalmopathy. CDR3s include the opening cysteine and the closing phenylalanine or tryptophan. Fields, in order: clone size, J gene, D gene, V gene, CDR3 DNA, CDR3 protein. The D gene is left open where the match is weak. Size is omitted from some rows. Given values are once, few, many or a class for expanded clones.

>few|TRBJ1-3|NA|TRBV27
TGTGCCAGCAGTCCTCAGGGAATCACTGGAAACACCATATATTTT
CASSPQGITGNTIYF
>many|TRBJ2-1|TRBD2|TRBV20-1
TGCAGTGCTAAAGTAGTCGGACTAGGGGATGATGAGCAGTTCTTC
CSAKVVGLGDDEQFF
>NA|TRBJ2-5|TRBD2|TRBV5-5
TGTGCCAGCAGTGGACTAGCGGGAGCAGAGACCCAGTACTTC
CASSGLAGAETQYF
>NA|TRBJ1-5|NA|TRBV4-1
TGCGCCAGCAGCCAGTTGGGAGGGGGAAGTCAGCCCCAGCATTTT
CASSQLGGGSQPQHF
>few|TRBJ1-4|NA|TRBV11-2
TGTGCCAGCAGCTTATCAGGGACCGCCGGAGAAAAACTGTTTTTT
CASSLSGTAGEKLFF
>many|TRBJ2-3|NA|TRBV6-6
TGTGCCAGCAGTTACAACGGGCAATCAGATACGCAGTATTTT
CASSYNGQSDTQYF
>many|TRBJ2-1|TRBD2|TRBV6-1
TGTGCCAGCAGTCAATCCGGGACTAGCGGGTTTCGGCTGTACAATGAGCAGTTCTTC
CASSQSGTSGFRLYNEQFF
>many|TRBJ2-3|TRBD2|TRBV5-1
TGCGCCAGCAGCCCCGGGACTAGCGGGAGCGGCCCAGATACGCAGTATTTT
CASSPGTSGSGPDTQYF
>many|TRBJ1-1|NA|TRBV7-9
TGTGCCAGCAGCTTGGTGGTTGGCGCTTTCTTT
CASSLVVGAFF
>many|TRBJ2-2|NA|TRBV6-4
TGTGCCAGCAGTGAATCGGCCGGGCTACCCAGAGGGGAGCTGTTTTTT
CASSESAGLPRGELFF
>many|TRBJ2-3|NA|TRBV11-2
TGTGCCAGCAGCGGAGGATATCTGGCAGATACGCAGTATTTT
CASSGGYLADTQYF
>many|TRBJ1-2|TRBD1|TRBV5-1
TGCGCCAGCAGCTCCGGGACAGCAAATAACTATGGCTACACCTTC
CASSSGTANNYGYTF
>many|TRBJ2-7|TRBD2|TRBV7-2
TGTGCCAGCAGCGGGGGGGGGACTAGCCGCTACGAGCAGTACTTC
CASSGGGTSRYEQYF
>NA|TRBJ2-7|TRBD2|TRBV5-4
TGTGCCAGCAGCGCGGGACTAGCGGAATACGAGCAGTACTTC
CASSAGLAEYEQYF
>many|TRBJ2-7|TRBD2|TRBV25-1
TGTGCCAGCAGTGATAGCGGGAGAAGCTACGAGCAGTACTTC
CASSDSGRSYEQYF
>many|TRBJ2-3|NA|TRBV12-3/TRBV12-4
TGTGCCAGCAGCCCCAGGGGTGGAGATACGCAGTATTTT
CASSPRGGDTQYF
>many|TRBJ2-1|TRBD2|TRBV4-1
TGCGCCAGCAGCCAAGTGGTAACTAGCGGGAGGGTTAATGAGCAGTTCTTC
CASSQVVTSGRVNEQFF
>few|TRBJ2-7|TRBD1|TRBV10-3
TGTGCCATCACTGACCCGGGACAGGGGTTTTACGAGCAGTACTTC
CAITDPGQGFYEQYF
>many|TRBJ1-5|NA|TRBV20-1
TGCAGTGCTAGCCCCGGGACACATCAGCCCCAGCATTTT
CSASPGTHQPQHF
>many|TRBJ2-2|TRBD1|TRBV24-1
TGTGCCACCAGTGAGACAGGGGGTGCCGGGGAGCTGTTTTTT
CATSETGGAGELFF
>NA|TRBJ1-2|NA|TRBV5-5
TGCGCCAGCAGCCCGCAGGGATATGGCAACACCTTC
CASSPQGYGNTF
>many|TRBJ1-2|NA|TRBV5-8
TGTGCCAGCAGCCAGCAGGGCCTCTATGGCTACACCTTC
CASSQQGLYGYTF
>many|TRBJ1-2|NA|TRBV2
TGTGCCAGCAGTCCAGCAGGCTATGGCTACACCTTC
CASSPAGYGYTF
>many|TRBJ2-7|TRBD2|TRBV2
TGTGCCAGCAGACTAGCGGGAGAGCAGTACTTC
CASRLAGEQYF
>many|TRBJ1-1|NA|TRBV6-5
TGTGCCAGCAGTTACTCGAGGCCCGGATGGGGCGAAGCTTTCTTT
CASSYSRPGWGEAFF
>NA|TRBJ2-1|NA|TRBV7-2
TGTGCCAGCAGCTCCAGGTCGGGGCGCAATGAGCAGTTCTTC
CASSSRSGRNEQFF
>many|TRBJ1-3|TRBD1|TRBV7-9
TGTGCCAGCAGCTACGGCGCGGGACAGGGGTACTCTTCTGGAAACACCATATATTTT
CASSYGAGQGYSSGNTIYF
>many|TRBJ1-4|TRBD1|TRBV27
TGTGCCAGCAGACTAACCGACAGGGGGCTTGAAAAACTGTTTTTT
CASRLTDRGLEKLFF
>many|TRBJ2-5|NA|TRBV20-1
TGCAGTGCTAGGGCGGAGACCCAGTACTTC
CSARAETQYF
>many|TRBJ2-1|NA|TRBV4-1
TGCGCCAGCAGCCAAGCAGCGGGCTCCTACAATGAGCAGTTCTTC
CASSQAAGSYNEQFF
>NA|TRBJ1-2|TRBD1|TRBV29-1
TGCAGCGTTGAACCGGACAGGGGCTCTGGCTACACCTTC
CSVEPDRGSGYTF
>many|TRBJ1-1|TRBD1|TRBV5-6
TGTGCCAGCAGCTCCGGGGACAGCATGAACACTGAAGCTTTCTTT
CASSSGDSMNTEAFF
>many|TRBJ2-3|TRBD1|TRBV7-9
TGTGCCAGCAGCCGCTTTCGACAGGGGGCATCAGATACGCAGTATTTT
CASSRFRQGASDTQYF
>many|TRBJ1-1|NA|TRBV5-5
TGTGCCAGCAGCTTGGAAGGGACACAGAAAGCCTATTTGCGGTACACTGAAGCTTTCTTT
CASSLEGTQKAYLRYTEAFF
>few|TRBJ1-3|TRBD1|TRBV20-1
TGCAGTGCTAGTCGTCCGTACTTGGACAGGGCCCCTGGAAACACCATATATTTT
CSASRPYLDRAPGNTIYF
>many|TRBJ1-2|TRBD1|TRBV27
TGTGCCAGCAGGCGGCCCCTTGGGGACAGTTATGGCTACACCTTC
CASRRPLGDSYGYTF
>NA|TRBJ2-5|NA|TRBV25-1
TGTGCCAGCAGTGAATGGAAGGGACATAAAGAGACCCAGTACTTC
CASSEWKGHKETQYF
>many|TRBJ2-1|TRBD1|TRBV4-2
TGTGCCAGCAGCCACGCCGGGACAGGGGTGTCGGAGCAGTTCTTC
CASSHAGTGVSEQFF
>many|TRBJ2-1|NA|TRBV11-2
TGTGCCAGCAGCTCTACGGGGGCTTCCTACAATGAGCAGTTCTTC
CASSSTGASYNEQFF
>NA|TRBJ2-7|NA|TRBV30
TGTGCCTGGAGTCAGACGTACGAGCAGTACTTC
CAWSQTYEQYF
>NA|TRBJ1-3|NA|TRBV11-1
TGTGCCAGCACCGCCAACGGGCCGACCTCTGGAAACACCATATATTTT
CASTANGPTSGNTIYF
>many|TRBJ1-2|NA|TRBV3-1
TGTGCCAGCAGCCAGACCAGGGATGGCTACACCTTC
CASSQTRDGYTF
>few|TRBJ2-1|TRBD1|TRBV18
TGTGCCAACTCAACGGACAGGGTCTCCTACAATGAGCAGTTCTTC
CANSTDRVSYNEQFF
>few|TRBJ1-2|TRBD1|TRBV7-9
TGTGCCAGCAGCTTTGGACAGGGAGGTAGCTATGGCTACACCTTC
CASSFGQGGSYGYTF
>NA|TRBJ2-6|TRBD2|TRBV18
TGTGCCAGCTCACCACCTCCGGGAGGGGCTGGGGCCAACGTCCTGACTTTC
CASSPPPGGAGANVLTF
>many|TRBJ2-2|NA|TRBV7-8
TGTGCCAGCAGCTTATCGGTATTCGCGAACACCGGGGAGCTGTTTTTT
CASSLSVFANTGELFF
>NA|TRBJ1-5|NA|TRBV6-1
TGTGCCAGCAGTGAGCTACAGGGCAATCAGCCCCAGCATTTT
CASSELQGNQPQHF
>NA|TRBJ2-2|NA|TRBV29-1
TGCAGCGTTGGGGACTCCAAAAGAAACACCGGGGAGCTGTTTTTT
CSVGDSKRNTGELFF
>NA|TRBJ2-2|TRBD2|TRBV30
TGTGCCAGCCCGGGACTAGCGGGAACCGGGGAGCTGTTTTTT
CASPGLAGTGELFF
>few|TRBJ2-3|TRBD1|TRBV18
TGTGCCAGCTCACCCTGGGGGACAGGGGCCACGGATACGCAGTATTTT
CASSPWGTGATDTQYF
>many|TRBJ1-2|NA|TRBV12-5
TGTGCTAGTGGTTTGGTAGGGGGGTCTGCCTATGGCTACACCTTC
CASGLVGGSAYGYTF
>NA|TRBJ2-6|NA|TRBV9
TGTGCCAGCAGCGTAGTAGGGGTTCCCTCTGGGGCCAACGTCCTGACTTTC
CASSVVGVPSGANVLTF
>NA|TRBJ1-1|TRBD1|TRBV7-9
TGTGCCAGCAGGTCTAGGGGGCTTGGCACTGAAGCTTTCTTT
CASRSRGLGTEAFF
>NA|TRBJ2-7|NA|TRBV10-1
TGCGCCAGCAGAAATCCCGGGGGCGAGCAGTACTTC
CASRNPGGEQYF